This record looks at one T cell receptor beta chain sequence and its context. This clonotype was found a few times. Its antigen is unknown. Base qualities are missing; no much larger clone stands one base away. The V and J ends are trimmed by 4 bases and 10 bases, leaving 11 bases between them. Taken from the germline V gene, the CDR1 and CDR2 loops are SGHVS and FQNEAQ. The CDR3 goes from the cysteine to the phenylalanine over 12 residues. This entry keeps only the CDR3 DNA: 36 bases, framed from base 1. The data stem from a study of response to subunit inactivated influenza vaccine (dated by TCRdb to the late 2010s). Context from the whole study: The study used deep quantitative T cell receptor repertoire profiling to track responses to a trivalent subunit inactivated influenza vaccine.

Study-level results and caveats: The authors proposed that each seasonal influenza vaccination may bring in only a limited number of new T cells.

The method behind the library was RT-PCR. The sequencing machine was an Illumina HiSeq 2500. The public reads were run again by TCRdb, first through fastp at Q25 and then through MiXCR, and only productive beta chains were kept. Entries that share a CDR3 protein sequence are merged under the most common genes and DNA. Counted in this sample were roughly 700,000 distinct CDR3 sequences; 15% to 18% of them appeared once. The ten biggest clones cover around a tenth of the sample. Recombination connected TRBV7-8 to TRBJ2-1; a confident D gene designation cannot be given. This TCR was sampled from a man between 50 and 59 years old who received an inactivated influenza vaccine. Donor details come from another sample of the same person, matched by shared clones. The sequencing used PBMCs from blood, collected less than 13 days after vaccination. The CDR3 corresponds to CASSSAPREQFF. The DNA sequence is as follows: TGTGCCAGCAGCTCCGCCCCGAGAGAGCAGTTCTTC.